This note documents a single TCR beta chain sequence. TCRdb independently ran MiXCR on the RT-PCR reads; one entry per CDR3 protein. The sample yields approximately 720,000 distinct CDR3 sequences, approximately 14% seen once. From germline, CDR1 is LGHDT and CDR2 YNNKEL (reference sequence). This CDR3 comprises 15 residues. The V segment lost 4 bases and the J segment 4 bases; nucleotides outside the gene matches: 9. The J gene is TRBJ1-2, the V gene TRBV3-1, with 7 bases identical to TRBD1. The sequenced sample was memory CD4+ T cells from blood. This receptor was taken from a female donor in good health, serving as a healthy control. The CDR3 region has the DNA TGTGCCAGCAGCCCGCCCGGGACAGTGTCCTATGGCTACACCTTC. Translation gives CASSPPGTVSYGYTF.